The 5 T cell receptor beta chains below come from one sample, sequenced in a study of early T cells in non-severe SARS-CoV-2 infection. MiXCR, run by TCRdb on the 5' RACE reads, gives a single entry per CDR3 protein. The sample shows 25,000 to 35,000 distinct CDR3 sequences, 2.9% of them seen only once. The sample taken for sequencing was whole blood. Every receptor here comes from an adult who was a healthcare worker with PCR-confirmed SARS-CoV-2 infection or an uninfected control (not recorded which).

At least ten counts were recorded for this clonotype. This chain connects TRBV5-6 to TRBJ1-2, with D possibly being TRBD1 (6 bases). The V gene's germline CDR1 is SGHDT and CDR2 YYEEEE. V dropped 4 bases and J dropped 5 bases, with 9 bases sitting between them. CDR3 size: 12 residues. For the CDR3, the DNA is TGTGCCAGCAGCACACAGGGATATGGCTACACCTTC. It specifies CASSTQGYGYTF.

This clonotype has a count of ten or more. The chain carries TRBV20-1 and TRBJ2-7; no reliable D call. V gave up 3 bases and J gave up 0 bases, with 9 bases separating them. CDR3 length: 13 amino acids. Germline CDR1 and CDR2: DFQATT and SNEGSKA (reference sequence). CDR3 residues: CSASTPNSYEQYV. CDR3 bases: TGCAGTGCTAGCACACCGAACTCCTACGAGCAGTACGTC.

This clonotype was found many times. This chain uses TRBV12-3 or TRBV12-4 with TRBJ2-3; D is undetermined. The CDR3 consists of 12 residues. With 4 bases removed from V and 6 bases from J, the gap between germline ends came to 8 bases. DNA of the CDR3: TGTGCCAGCAGTTACAACGGTGATACGCAGTATTTT. Its translation: CASSYNGDTQYF.

This clonotype was seen ten or more times. This chain connects TRBV4-2 to TRBJ2-3, with D possibly matching TRBD2 (5 bases). This CDR3 contains 16 residues. The germline V and J ends were trimmed by 0 bases and 3 bases, with 13 bases remaining between them. CDR1 is LGHNA, CDR2 YNFKEQ, per germline. The CDR3 region is CASSQDGLTRTDTQYF. Written as DNA, the CDR3 is TGTGCCAGCAGCCAAGATGGGCTCACTAGGACAGATACGCAGTATTTT.

There are many counts of this clonotype. The rearrangement links TRBV6-1 to TRBJ1-1; D unresolved. There are 14 residues in the CDR3. Germline CDR1 and CDR2: MNHNS and SASEGT. V lost 6 bases and J 6 bases, leaving 17 bases between the germline ends. CDR3 in DNA: TGTGCCAGCAGCATCCGGGCCGGGAGCCCTGAAGCTTTCTTT. Residues: CASSIRAGSPEAFF.